The clone carrying this T cell receptor beta chain has only one observation. Its specificity is not known. The sample is drawn from a study of T cell responses to AZD1222 COVID-19 vaccine. Overall study findings and caveats: Close to half of all spike-specific TCRs reportedly target regions of the variants that are unmutated.

Germline CDR1 is SGHAT and CDR2 is FQNNGV. This CDR3 has 15 residues. The germline V and J ends were trimmed by 1 base and 0 bases, with 9 bases remaining between them. Sequencing was performed with immunoSEQ multiplex PCR; in TCRdb, only in-frame clones are kept and a portion is missing. The table records over 150,000 clones, almost 90% of them present only once. The receptor's source is an adult in good health. Sample: peripheral blood, taken on day 0 of AZD1222 vaccination. The chain uses TRBV11-2 and TRBJ1-2; no clear D. In nucleotides, the CDR3 is TGTGCCAGCAGCTTAGGACCGAAGACTAACTATGGCTACACCTTC. It is translated as CASSLGPKTNYGYTF.